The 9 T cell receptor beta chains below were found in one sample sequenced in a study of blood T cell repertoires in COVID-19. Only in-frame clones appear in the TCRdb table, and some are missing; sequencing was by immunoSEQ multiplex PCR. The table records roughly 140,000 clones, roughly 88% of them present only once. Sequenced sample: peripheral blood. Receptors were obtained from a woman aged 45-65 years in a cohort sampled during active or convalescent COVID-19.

CDR3 protein: CASSVSGGQETQYF. Here the CDR3 DNA reads TGTGCCAGCAGCGTGAGCGGAGGCCAAGAGACCCAGTACTTC. The chain carries TRBV9 and TRBJ2-5, with D perhaps TRBD2 (5 bases). Germline V gives CDR1 SGDLS, CDR2 YYNGEE. The CDR3 runs to 14 residues. With 2 bases removed from V and 1 base from J, the gap between germline ends came to 9 bases.

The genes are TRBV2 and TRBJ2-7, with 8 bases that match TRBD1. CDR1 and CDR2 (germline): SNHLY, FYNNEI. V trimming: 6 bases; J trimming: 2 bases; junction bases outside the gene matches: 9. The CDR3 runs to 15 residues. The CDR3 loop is CASRGELDRAYEQYF. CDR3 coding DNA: TGTGCCAGCAGGGGGGAGCTGGACAGGGCCTACGAGCAGTACTTC.

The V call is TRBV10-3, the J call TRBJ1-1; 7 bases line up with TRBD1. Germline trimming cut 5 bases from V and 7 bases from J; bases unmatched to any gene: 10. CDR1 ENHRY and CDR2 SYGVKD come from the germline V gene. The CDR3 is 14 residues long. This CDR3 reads CAISFLQGPSEAFF. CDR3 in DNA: TGTGCCATCAGTTTCTTACAGGGGCCGAGTGAAGCTTTCTTT.

The CDR3 DNA reads TGTGCCAGCAGCCAGAACAGGGACAATAATTCACCCCTCCACTTT. Translated, it gives CASSQNRDNNSPLHF. The gene calls are TRBV11-2 and TRBJ1-6; a possible D gene is TRBD1 (6 bases). The CDR3 contains 15 residues. Germline V gives CDR1 SGHAT, CDR2 FQNNGV. V lost 5 bases to trimming and J lost 5 bases, with 13 bases between them.

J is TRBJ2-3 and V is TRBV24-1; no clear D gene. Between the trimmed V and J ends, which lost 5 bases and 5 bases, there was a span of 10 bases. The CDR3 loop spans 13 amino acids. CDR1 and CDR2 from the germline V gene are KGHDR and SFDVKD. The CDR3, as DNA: TGTGCCACCAGTGCCAATTCTAGAGATACGCAGTATTTT. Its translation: CATSANSRDTQYF.

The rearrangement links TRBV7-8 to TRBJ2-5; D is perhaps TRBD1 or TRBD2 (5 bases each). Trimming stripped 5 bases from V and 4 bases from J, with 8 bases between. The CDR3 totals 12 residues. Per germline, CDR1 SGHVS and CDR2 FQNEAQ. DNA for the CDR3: TGTGCCAGCAGCCGGGGCAGAGAGACCCAGTACTTC. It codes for CASSRGRETQYF. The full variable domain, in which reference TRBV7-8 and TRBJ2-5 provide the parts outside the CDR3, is GAGVSQSPRYKVAKRGQDVALRCDPISGHVSLFWYQQALGQGPEFLTYFQNEAQLDKSGLPSDRFFAERPEGSVSTLKIQRTQQEDSAVYLCASSRGRETQYFGPGTRLLVL.

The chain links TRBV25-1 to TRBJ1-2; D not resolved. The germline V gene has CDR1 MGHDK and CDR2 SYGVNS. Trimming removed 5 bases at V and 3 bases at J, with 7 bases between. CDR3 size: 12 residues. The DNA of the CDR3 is TGTGCCAGCAGTCGAGGGTACTATGGCTACACCTTC. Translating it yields CASSRGYYGYTF.

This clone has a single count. The CDR3 coding sequence is TGTGCCAGCAGCCAAACGGGCAGGGCAGCGTGGTATGGCTACACCTTC. This gives the protein CASSQTGRAAWYGYTF. This chain joins TRBV3-1 (or the pseudogene TRBV3-2) and TRBJ1-2, with a weak D call TRBD1 (5 bases). V dropped 2 bases and J dropped 5 bases, with 18 bases sitting between them. CDR1 is LGHDT, CDR2 YNNKEL, per germline (reference sequence). The CDR3 covers 16 residues.

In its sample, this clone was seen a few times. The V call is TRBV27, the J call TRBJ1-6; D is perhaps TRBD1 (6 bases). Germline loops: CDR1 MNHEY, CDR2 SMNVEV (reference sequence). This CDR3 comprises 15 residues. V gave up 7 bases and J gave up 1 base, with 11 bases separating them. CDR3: CASKQGGSYNSPLHF. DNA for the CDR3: TGTGCCAGCAAACAGGGAGGGTCCTATAATTCACCCCTCCACTTT.